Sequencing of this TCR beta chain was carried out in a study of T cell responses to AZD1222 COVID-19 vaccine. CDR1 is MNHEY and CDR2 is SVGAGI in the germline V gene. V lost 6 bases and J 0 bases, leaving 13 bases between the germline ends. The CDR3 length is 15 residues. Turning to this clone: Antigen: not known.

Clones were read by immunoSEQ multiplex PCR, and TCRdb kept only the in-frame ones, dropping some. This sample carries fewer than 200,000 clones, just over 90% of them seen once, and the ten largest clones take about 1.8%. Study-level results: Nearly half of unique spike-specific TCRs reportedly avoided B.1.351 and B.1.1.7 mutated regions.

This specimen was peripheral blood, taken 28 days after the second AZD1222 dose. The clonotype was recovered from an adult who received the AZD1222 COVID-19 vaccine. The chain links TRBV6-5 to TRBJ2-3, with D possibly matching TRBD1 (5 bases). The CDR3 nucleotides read TGTGCCAGCAGGACTTCAGGGCGTAGCACAGATACGCAGTATTTT. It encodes CASRTSGRSTDTQYF.